This T cell receptor beta chain was identified in a study of monozygotic twins with inflammatory bowel disease. Blood samples of approximately 2.5 ml were drawn from every donor. CDR3 length equals 14 residues. CDR1 and CDR2 (germline): SQVTM, ANQGSEA. The template switching step added UMIs that contained a 6-nucleotide sample barcode. TCRdb re-analyzed the 5' RACE reads; it lists each CDR3 protein once, without DNA. In total, the table holds approximately 330,000 distinct CDR3 sequences. The sequence derives from a human donor with ulcerative colitis or Crohn's disease, or a healthy co-twin of an affected twin (not recorded which). The V and J genes are TRBV29-1 and TRBJ2-7; TCRdb selects TRBD1, and the lack of DNA leaves this call unchecked. The sample consisted of blood. The CDR3 sequence is CSVEEGQGAKEQYF.